The present entry profiles one T cell receptor beta chain with its context. Its antigen is undetermined. The data were obtained in a study of blood T cells in healthy people across ages. Study as a whole: Capture by template switching was about one barcoded beta molecule per two T cells.

Study-wide findings and caveats: Percentage of naive T cells showed a strong correlation with TCR beta diversity. TCR beta diversity, measured per million T cells, fell in a roughly linear way with age.

A J-beta primer mix and a sample-barcoded 5' primer were used in a second PCR of about 6 to 12 cycles. Template switching added a 12-random-nucleotide identifier to every cDNA molecule. MiXCR, run by TCRdb on the 5' RACE reads, gives a single entry per CDR3 protein. The sample holds hundreds of thousands of distinct CDR3 sequences; over 20% are singletons and the top ten take 3.5% to 4%. This CDR3 has 16 amino acids. Trimming shortened V by 7 bases and J by 2 bases, and 17 bases separated the two germline ends. Germline V gene sequence: CDR1 MDHEN, CDR2 SYDVKM. This TCR came from a man between 65 and 79 years old in good health. The V call is TRBV28, the J call TRBJ1-4, with D unresolved. Sequencing was carried out using blood. The chain's CDR3 is CASIESGGRTNEKLFF. The CDR3 nucleotides are TGTGCCAGCATTGAATCTGGAGGCCGCACTAATGAAAAACTGTTTTTT. Filled out from reference TRBV28 and TRBJ1-4, the complete variable domain reads DVKVTQSSRYLVKRTGEKVFLECVQDMDHENMFWYRQDPGLGLRLIYFSYDVKMKEKGDIPEGYSVSREKKERFSLILESASTNQTSMYLCASIESGGRTNEKLFFGSGTQLSVL.